This TCR beta chain was sequenced in a study of T cells after yellow fever vaccination. TCRdb independently ran MiXCR on the 5' RACE reads; one entry per CDR3 protein. Among some 400,000 distinct CDR3 sequences listed, around 20% were seen once. The V end lost 3 bases, the J end lost 13 bases, and 15 bases lay between the germline ends. The CDR3 spans 12 residues. The chain combines TRBV12-3 or TRBV12-4 with TRBJ1-2; D is uncertain. The clonotype comes from a man in his late teens or twenties who received the YFV17D yellow fever vaccine. Sample: PBMCs, taken before the yellow fever booster vaccination. The CDR3 here is CASSFLHNRLTF. As DNA, the CDR3 is TGTGCCAGCAGTTTCCTCCACAATCGCCTCACCTTC.